This paragraph reports one TCR beta chain. Its antigen is not known. A second about 7 to 12 cycle PCR used barcoded and J-beta primers. MiXCR was run by TCRdb on the 5' RACE reads, yielding one entry per CDR3 protein. The sample holds 1.5 million to 2 million distinct CDR3 sequences, around 35% seen once. These data are taken from a study of blood T cells in healthy people across ages. Findings and caveats of the study: The percentage of naive T cells correlated strongly with TCR beta diversity.

V lost 8 bases and J lost 1, with 12 bases in between. The CDR3 consists of 14 residues. Looked up from germline, CDR1 is MNHNS and CDR2 is SASEGT. This TCR derives from a woman in her twenties or thirties in good health. The genes are TRBV6-1 and TRBJ1-5; D is unresolved. Sequencing input: blood. The CDR3 DNA reads as TGTGCCAGCCTGCCCACGTGGAGCAATCAGCCCCAGCATTTT. It yields the protein CASLPTWSNQPQHF.